These 6 T cell receptor beta chains were sequenced from one sample in a study of blood T cell repertoires in COVID-19 (dated by TCRdb to about 2020). Library creation used the immunoSEQ multiplex PCR assay. TCRdb's version of the immuneACCESS table is confined to in-frame rearrangements and falls short of the full clone set. An unresolved V gene accounts for under half of the shortfall where checked; the remainder is of unknown origin. In all, the sample holds 140,000 to 150,000 clones, and about 87% of those were seen once. Approximately 40% of the sample comes from the top ten. Sequences were obtained from peripheral blood. These receptors were collected from a human donor in a cohort sampled during active COVID-19.

The J gene is TRBJ2-5, the V gene TRBV19; no firm D call. Trimming took 5 bases from V and 1 from J, leaving 5 bases between them. The germline V gene has CDR1 LNHDA and CDR2 SQIVND (reference sequence). This CDR3 region has 12 residues. The CDR3 spells CASSLIQETQYF. CDR3 sequence (DNA): TGTGCCAGTAGTTTAATCCAAGAGACCCAGTACTTC. Complete variable domain (other parts from reference TRBV19 and TRBJ2-5): DGGITQSPKYLFRKEGQNVTLSCEQNLNHDAMYWYRQDPGQGLRLIYYSQIVNDFQKGDIAEGYSVSREKKESFPLTVTSAQKNPTAFYLCASSLIQETQYFGPGTRLLVL.

The chain employs TRBV7-2 and TRBJ2-1, with 10 bases fitting TRBD2. The germline CDR1 and CDR2 sequences are SGHTA and FQGNSA. This CDR3 is built from 16 residues. Unmatched junction bases numbered 4, after V lost 1 base and J lost 4 bases. The CDR3 here is CASSLVPAGGYNEQFF. The CDR3 DNA reads as TGTGCCAGCAGCTTAGTGCCAGCGGGGGGGTACAATGAGCAGTTCTTC.

This chain links TRBV19 with TRBJ1-3, with a tentative D call TRBD1 (6 bases). The CDR3 length is 16 residues. CDR1 LNHDA and CDR2 SQIVND come from the germline V gene (reference sequence). Trimming pared 3 bases from V and 0 bases from J, leaving 12 bases between. CDR3 loop: CASSMTAGASGNTIYF. CDR3 DNA sequence: TGTGCCAGTAGTATGACGGCAGGGGCCTCTGGAAACACCATATATTTT.

This clone came up a few times. The chain couples TRBV5-1 to TRBJ2-1; unclear D gene. The CDR3 length is 15 residues. CDR1 SGHRS and CDR2 YFSETQ come from the germline V gene. V dropped 0 bases and J dropped 1 base, with 8 bases sitting between them. In nucleotides, the CDR3 is TGCGCCAGCAGCTTGGCCCTGGCATCCTACAATGAGCAGTTCTTC. It encodes CASSLALASYNEQFF. Complete variable domain (other parts from reference TRBV5-1 and TRBJ2-1): KAGVTQTPRYLIKTRGQQVTLSCSPISGHRSVSWYQQTPGQGLQFLFEYFSETQRNKGNFPGRFSGRQFSNSRSEMNVSTLELGDSALYLCASSLALASYNEQFFGPGTRLTVL.

This rearrangement joins TRBV29-1 to TRBJ1-1, with a weak D call TRBD1 (5 bases). V was cut by 3 bases and J by 4 bases, with 12 bases left in between. Germline lookup yields CDR1 SQVTM and CDR2 ANQGSEA. CDR3 size: 13 residues. The CDR3 sequence is CSVEGPGGTEAFF. CDR3 DNA: TGCAGCGTTGAGGGTCCGGGGGGCACTGAAGCTTTCTTT. Complete variable domain (other parts from reference TRBV29-1 and TRBJ1-1): SAVISQKPSRDICQRGTSLTIQCQVDSQVTMMFWYRQQPGQSLTLIATANQGSEATYESGFVIDKFPISRPNLTFSTLTVSNMSPEDSSIYLCSVEGPGGTEAFFGQGTRLTVV.

The chain's CDR3 is CASGLGLAGAQETQYF. For the CDR3, the DNA is TGTGCTAGTGGTTTGGGACTAGCGGGCGCACAAGAGACCCAGTACTTC. V is TRBV12-5 and J is TRBJ2-5; 10 nucleotides match TRBD2. With V trimmed by 1 base and J by 2 bases, 4 bases remained unmatched. The CDR3 runs 16 residues. Germline assignment: CDR1 LGHNT and CDR2 FRNRAP.